The rows below give T cell receptor beta chains drawn from one sample of a study of blood T cell repertoires in COVID-19. This table comes from immunoSEQ multiplex PCR, and its TCRdb copy is limited to in-frame clones, with some not included. This sample has roughly 66,000 clones; about 90% occur once, and the top ten carry about 7.3%. Material for sequencing was peripheral blood. All receptors derive from a human donor in a cohort sampled during active COVID-19. The CDR3 runs from the conserved cysteine through the conserved F or W. A D gene is named only where the DNA matches it firmly. Clone size, where shown, is once, few, many, or a class for clones that have expanded.

size,J,D,V,DNA,CDR3
.,TRBJ2-7,.,TRBV6-5,TGTGCCAGCAGTCGGGACACGTACGAGCAGTACTTC,CASSRDTYEQYF
.,TRBJ1-1,TRBD1,TRBV6-5,TGTGCCAGCATCAAGGACAGGGCGAACACTGAAGCTTTCTTT,CASIKDRANTEAFF
.,TRBJ1-1,TRBD1,TRBV19,TGTGCCAGTAGTTCCGACAGGGGCGGCACTGAAGCTTTCTTT,CASSSDRGGTEAFF
.,TRBJ2-2,.,TRBV5-6,TGTGCCAGCAGCGACATTCCCGGGGAGCTGTTTTTT,CASSDIPGELFF
.,TRBJ2-1,.,TRBV5-4,TGTGCCAGCAGCCTCAACACAGGGTTGAATGAGCAGTTCTTC,CASSLNTGLNEQFF
.,TRBJ2-1,TRBD2,TRBV7-2,TGTGCCAGCAGCTTAGCAAGCGGGGAGTACAATGAGCAGTTCTTC,CASSLASGEYNEQFF
.,TRBJ1-5,.,TRBV7-3,TGTGCCAGCAGCTCCCAAGCCAATCAGCCCCAGCATTTT,CASSSQANQPQHF
.,TRBJ2-7,TRBD1,TRBV5-3,TGTGCCAGAAGCTTCAGACAGGGGACCTACGAGCAGTACTTC,CARSFRQGTYEQYF
.,TRBJ2-7,.,TRBV7-8,TGTGCCAGCAGCTTAGGGCGGGCGGGGTACTACGAGCAGTACTTC,CASSLGRAGYYEQYF
.,TRBJ2-7,TRBD2,TRBV2,TGTGCCTCGGGTGGGTTCGGAAGCGAAGGGACTAGATTTACCTACGAGCAGTACTTC,CASGGFGSEGTRFTYEQYF
.,TRBJ1-2,.,TRBV25-1,TGTGCCAGCAGCCCTACCGAGGGTTGGGGCTATGGCTACACCTTC,CASSPTEGWGYGYTF
.,TRBJ1-6,.,TRBV15,TGTGCCACCAGCAGGGGAGGGTCTAGGGATCATTCACCCCTCCACTTT,CATSRGGSRDHSPLHF
once,TRBJ2-7,.,TRBV20-1,TGCAGTGCTACCCTGTACTACGAGCAGTACTTC,CSATLYYEQYF
few,TRBJ1-5,TRBD1,TRBV7-9,TGTGCCAGCAGCTCATGGGACAGGGGGCAGAGCAATCAGCCCCAGCATTTT,CASSSWDRGQSNQPQHF
.,TRBJ1-6,.,TRBV2,TGTGCCAGCAGTGAAGGTCGAGGGTCGAATAATTCACCCCTCCACTTT,CASSEGRGSNNSPLHF
once,TRBJ1-1,.,TRBV6-5,TGTGCCAGCAGTTTATGGACAGACACTGAAGCTTTCTTT,CASSLWTDTEAFF
.,TRBJ2-5,.,TRBV30,TGTGCCTGGAGCATGAGCGGGGACATCCAAGAGACCCAGTACTTC,CAWSMSGDIQETQYF
.,TRBJ1-2,TRBD1,TRBV28,TGTGCCAGCAGCACGGACAGGGGGCTTGGCTACACCTTC,CASSTDRGLGYTF
.,TRBJ2-7,.,TRBV10-3,TGTGCCATCAGTGAGTCGGGGGTAGCGGTTAACGAGCAGTACTTC,CAISESGVAVNEQYF
.,TRBJ1-3,.,TRBV4-1,TGCGCCAGCAGCCAAGATGGGCTTGGAAACACCATATATTTT,CASSQDGLGNTIYF
.,TRBJ2-7,.,TRBV28,TGTGCCAGCAGTTTTGGAGGGAATCTCTACGAGCAGTACTTC,CASSFGGNLYEQYF
.,TRBJ2-1,.,TRBV7-2,TGTGCCAGCAGCCCTAACCGAGGAGGGGGGGCCTCGAATGAGCAGTTCTTC,CASSPNRGGGASNEQFF
.,TRBJ2-3,TRBD2,TRBV30,TGTGCCTGGAGTGGACTAGCGGGAGGGACAGATACGCAGTATTTT,CAWSGLAGGTDTQYF
.,TRBJ1-2,TRBD1,TRBV25-1,TGTGCCAGCAGGGACGAGGACAGGGGCTACACCTTC,CASRDEDRGYTF
.,TRBJ2-7,TRBD2,TRBV6-1,TGTGCCAGCAGTGAAGGGCTAGCGGGGGGGCTGACCTACGAGCAGTACTTC,CASSEGLAGGLTYEQYF
.,TRBJ1-2,.,TRBV30,TGTGCCTGGTATACTCAGGGCGCGAACTATGGCTACACCTTC,CAWYTQGANYGYTF
.,TRBJ1-4,.,TRBV28,TGTGCCAGCCGCGGAGAGATTAATGAAAAACTGTTTTTT,CASRGEINEKLFF
.,TRBJ2-1,TRBD2,TRBV7-2,TGTGCCAGCAGCTTAGTGGCGGGGGGACCCTACAATGAGCAGTTCTTC,CASSLVAGGPYNEQFF
.,TRBJ2-7,TRBD1,TRBV5-6,TGTGCCAGCAGCTACCGGGACAGAACCTACGAGCAGTACTTC,CASSYRDRTYEQYF